A selection of T cell receptor beta chains follows, all from one sample in a study of blood T cells in healthy people across ages. TCRdb processed the 5' RACE reads anew with MiXCR; each CDR3 protein has one entry. The sample lists around 870,000 distinct CDR3 sequences, about 30% occurring once. Sample: blood. The receptors shown here come from a woman of 80 years or more in good health. Both conserved end residues are part of each CDR3. D genes are given only for firm matches. Rows give clone size only sometimes, using once, few, many, or a class for an expanded clone.

D	size	length	J	V	CDR3	DNA
TRBD2	many	15	TRBJ2-3	TRBV10-3	CAISGGGPSTDTQYF	TGTGCCATCAGCGGGGGGGGACCGAGCACAGATACGCAGTATTTT
.	many	14	TRBJ2-3	TRBV7-9	CASSLSGAGDTQYF	TGTGCCAGCAGCTTATCGGGGGCAGGAGATACGCAGTATTTT
.	.	14	TRBJ2-1	TRBV6-2/TRBV6-3	CASVSGNGPNKEFF	TGTGCCAGCGTGAGCGGAAACGGCCCAAACAAAGAGTTCTTC
.	many	12	TRBJ1-2	TRBV9	CASSVEAGPHTF	TGTGCCAGCAGCGTAGAAGCAGGCCCCCACACCTTC
.	few	14	TRBJ1-4	TRBV5-1	CVSRRDSTNEKLFF	TGCGTCAGCAGACGGGATTCAACTAATGAAAAACTGTTTTTT
.	many	13	TRBJ2-1	TRBV18	CASSEGLLNEQFF	TGTGCCAGCTCAGAGGGACTCCTCAATGAGCAGTTCTTC
TRBD1	.	13	TRBJ1-1	TRBV20-1	CSAYGQANTEAFF	TGCAGTGCTTACGGACAGGCGAACACTGAAGCTTTCTTT
.	.	14	TRBJ2-1	TRBV6-2/TRBV6-3	CASSYSSGAETQFF	TGTGCCAGCAGTTACTCTTCAGGGGCAGAGACCCAGTTCTTC
TRBD2	.	17	TRBJ2-1	TRBV7-9	CASSTRLAGGSKETQFF	TGTGCCAGCAGCACCAGACTAGCGGGGGGTTCCAAAGAGACCCAGTTCTTC
.	many	13	TRBJ1-6	TRBV7-6	CASSHEATAPLHF	TGTGCCAGCAGTCATGAGGCTACTGCCCCCCTCCACTTT
.	many	10	TRBJ2-1	TRBV20-1	CSARVGGQFF	TGCAGTGCTAGAGTTGGGGGGCAGTTCTTC
TRBD1	.	15	TRBJ2-3	TRBV7-2	CASSPWDRHTDTQYF	TGTGCCAGCAGCCCATGGGACAGGCACACAGATACGCAGTATTTT
.	.	17	TRBJ1-2	TRBV28	CASRNSRDTLLGYGYTF	TGTGCCAGCAGAAACTCCCGGGACACCCTTCTTGGCTATGGCTACACCTTC
.	.	15	TRBJ1-1	TRBV14	CASSQHPEVNTEAFF	TGTGCCAGCAGCCAACATCCGGAGGTGAACACTGAAGCTTTCTTT
.	many	11	TRBJ1-2	TRBV7-9	CASRSGPGYTF	TGTGCCAGCAGATCCGGACCTGGCTACACCTTC
.	.	13	TRBJ2-1	TRBV28	CASNLRGASEQFF	TGTGCCAGCAATTTACGGGGGGCAAGTGAGCAGTTCTTC
.	many	13	TRBJ2-5	TRBV7-2	CASSFDLRETQYF	TGTGCCAGCAGCTTTGATCTCCGAGAGACCCAGTACTTC